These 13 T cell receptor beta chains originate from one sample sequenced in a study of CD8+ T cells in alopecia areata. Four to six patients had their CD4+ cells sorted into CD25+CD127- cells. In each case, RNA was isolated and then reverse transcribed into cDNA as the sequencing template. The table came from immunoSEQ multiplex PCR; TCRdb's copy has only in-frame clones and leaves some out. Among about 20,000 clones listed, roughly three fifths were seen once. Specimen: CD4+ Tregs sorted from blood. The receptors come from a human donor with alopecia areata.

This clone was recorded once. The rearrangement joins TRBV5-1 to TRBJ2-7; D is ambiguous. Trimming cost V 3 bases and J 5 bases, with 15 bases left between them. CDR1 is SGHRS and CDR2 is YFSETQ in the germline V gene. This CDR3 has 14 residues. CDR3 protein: CASSYEAQAHEQYF. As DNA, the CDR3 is TGCGCCAGCAGCTACGAAGCCCAGGCGCACGAGCAGTACTTC.

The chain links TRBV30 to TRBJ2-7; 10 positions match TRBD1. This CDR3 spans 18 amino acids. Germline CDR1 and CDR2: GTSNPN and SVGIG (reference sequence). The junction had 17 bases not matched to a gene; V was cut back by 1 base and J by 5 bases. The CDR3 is CAWSAGRDRGIFSDEQYF. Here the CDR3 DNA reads TGTGCCTGGAGTGCTGGTCGGGACAGGGGTATTTTCTCTGACGAGCAGTACTTC.

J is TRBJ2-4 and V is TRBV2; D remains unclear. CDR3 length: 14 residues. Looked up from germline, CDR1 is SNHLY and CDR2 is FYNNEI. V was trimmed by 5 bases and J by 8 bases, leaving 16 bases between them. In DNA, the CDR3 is TGTGCCAGCAGTTCCCGACCACTTGGGCACATTCAGTACTTC. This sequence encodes CASSSRPLGHIQYF.

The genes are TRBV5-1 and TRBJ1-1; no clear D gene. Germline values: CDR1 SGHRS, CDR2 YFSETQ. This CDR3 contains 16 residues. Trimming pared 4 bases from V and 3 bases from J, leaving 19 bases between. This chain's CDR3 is CASSPQIGRTYTEAFF. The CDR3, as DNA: TGCGCCAGCAGCCCCCAGATCGGGAGGACCTACACTGAAGCTTTCTTT.

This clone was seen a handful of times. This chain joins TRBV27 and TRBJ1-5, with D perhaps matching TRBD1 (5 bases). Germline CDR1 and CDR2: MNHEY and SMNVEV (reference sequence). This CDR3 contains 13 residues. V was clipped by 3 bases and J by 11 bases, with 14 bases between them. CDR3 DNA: TGTGCCAGCAGTTTGGGACCATGGAGGACCCAGCATTTT. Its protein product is CASSLGPWRTQHF.

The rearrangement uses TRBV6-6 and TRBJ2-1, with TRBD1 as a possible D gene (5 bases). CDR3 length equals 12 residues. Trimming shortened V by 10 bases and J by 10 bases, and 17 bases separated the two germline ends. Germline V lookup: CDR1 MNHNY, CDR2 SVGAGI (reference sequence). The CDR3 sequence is CATRNQGAEQFF. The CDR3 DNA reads TGTGCCACCAGAAATCAGGGCGCCGAGCAGTTCTTC.

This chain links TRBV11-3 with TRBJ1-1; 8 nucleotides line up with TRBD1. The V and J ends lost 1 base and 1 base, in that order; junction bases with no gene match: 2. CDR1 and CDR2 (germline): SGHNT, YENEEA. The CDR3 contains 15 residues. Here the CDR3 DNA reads TGTGCCAGCAGCTTAGTCGGGACAGGGAACACTGAAGCTTTCTTT. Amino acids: CASSLVGTGNTEAFF.

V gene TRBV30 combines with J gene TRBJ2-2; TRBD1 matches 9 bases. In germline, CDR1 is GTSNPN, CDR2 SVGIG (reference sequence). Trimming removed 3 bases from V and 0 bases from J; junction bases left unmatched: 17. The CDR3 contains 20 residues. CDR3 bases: TGTGCCTGGAGAATCGCCCTTCGATCCCGACAGGGGGCGAACACCGGGGAGCTGTTTTTT. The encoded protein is CAWRIALRSRQGANTGELFF.

The CDR3 is CATYNLTGLSGYTF. The CDR3, as DNA: TGTGCCACGTATAATCTGACAGGGCTGTCGGGCTACACCTTC. The chain joins TRBV10-3 to TRBJ1-2; 7 nucleotides agree with TRBD1. This CDR3 has 14 amino acids. Losses at the gene ends were 10 bases for V and 8 bases for J; bases not matched to a gene: 16. CDR1 is ENHRY, CDR2 SYGVKD, per germline.

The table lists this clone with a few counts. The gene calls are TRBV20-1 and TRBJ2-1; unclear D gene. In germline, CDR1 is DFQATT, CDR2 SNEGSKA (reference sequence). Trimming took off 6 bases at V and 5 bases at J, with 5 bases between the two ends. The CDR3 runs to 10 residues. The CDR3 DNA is TGCAGTGCCTATAACAATGAGCAGTTCTTC. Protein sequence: CSAYNNEQFF.

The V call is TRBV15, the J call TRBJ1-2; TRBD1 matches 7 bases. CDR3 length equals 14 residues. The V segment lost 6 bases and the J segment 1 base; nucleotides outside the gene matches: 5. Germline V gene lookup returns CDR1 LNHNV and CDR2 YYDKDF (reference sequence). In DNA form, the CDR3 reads TGTGCCACCAGTGCGACAGGGATTAACTATGGCTACACCTTC. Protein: CATSATGINYGYTF.

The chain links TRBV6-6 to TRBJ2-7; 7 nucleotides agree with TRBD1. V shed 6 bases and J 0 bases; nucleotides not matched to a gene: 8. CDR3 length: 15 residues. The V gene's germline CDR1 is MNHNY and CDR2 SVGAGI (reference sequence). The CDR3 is CASSPGTESSYEQYF. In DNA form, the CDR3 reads TGTGCCAGCAGCCCCGGGACAGAGTCCTCCTACGAGCAGTACTTC.

The CDR3 DNA reads TGTGCCAGCAGCCTACTTACAGGGGGCGAGCAGTACTTC. Translation: CASSLLTGGEQYF. The genes are TRBV11-2 and TRBJ2-7, with 8 bases matching TRBD1. The CDR3 contains 13 residues. Germline CDR1 reads SGHAT; CDR2 reads FQNNGV. V shed 5 bases and J 6 bases; nucleotides not matched to a gene: 6. Full variable domain (outside the CDR3, taken from reference TRBV11-2 and TRBJ2-7): EAGVAQSPRYKIIEKRQSVAFWCNPISGHATLYWYQQILGQGPKLLIQFQNNGVVDDSQLPKDRFSAERLKGVDSTLKIQPAKLEDSAVYLCASSLLTGGEQYFGPGTRLTVT.